Following are 26 T cell receptor beta chains from one sample sequenced in a study of T cell changes during pregnancy in multiple sclerosis. Only in-frame clones appear in the TCRdb table, and some are missing; sequencing was by immunoSEQ multiplex PCR. This table holds around 100,000 clones, approximately 90% found once. The specimen was peripheral blood, collected after pregnancy. The receptors come from a female donor with multiple sclerosis, enrolled in a pregnancy study.

This chain connects TRBV6-5 to TRBJ1-2; possibly TRBD1 for D (6 bases). The CDR3 loop spans 14 amino acids. Germline lookup yields CDR1 MNHEY and CDR2 SVGAGI. V was pared by 4 bases and J by 8 bases, with 17 bases between. The CDR3 region is CASSLFNRVGGYTF. The DNA for the CDR3 is TGTGCCAGCAGTTTATTCAACAGGGTAGGGGGCTACACCTTC.

V is TRBV9 and J is TRBJ1-6, with 9 nucleotides matching TRBD1. CDR1 is SGDLS and CDR2 is YYNGEE in the germline V gene. The CDR3 length is 14 residues. V was pared by 2 bases and J by 7 bases, with 1 base of the junction left unmatched. The CDR3 here is CASSVGTGNSPLHF. The CDR3 DNA follows: TGTGCCAGCAGCGTCGGGACAGGGAATTCACCCCTCCACTTT.

J is TRBJ2-6 and V is TRBV7-9, with TRBD1 as a possible D gene (6 bases). CDR1 SEHNR and CDR2 FQNEAQ come from the germline V gene (reference sequence). V lost 1 base and J 3 bases, leaving 10 bases between the germline ends. This CDR3 has 16 amino acids. The CDR3 nucleotides are TGTGCCAGCAGCTTAGGCAGGGGAGTTGGGGCCAACGTCCTGACTTTC. Translated, it gives CASSLGRGVGANVLTF.

CDR3 in DNA: TGTGCCAGCAGTTACTCGATTTGGACAGCGGAGACCCAGTACTTC. Its translation: CASSYSIWTAETQYF. The chain is built from TRBV6-5 and TRBJ2-5; tentative D call: TRBD1 (6 bases). CDR3 size: 15 residues. Germline CDR1 and CDR2: MNHEY and SVGAGI. Trimming left V 0 bases short and J 5 bases short, with 13 bases between.

The J gene is TRBJ2-3, the V gene TRBV5-4; unclear D gene. The length of the CDR3 is 15 residues. Germline V gene lookup returns CDR1 SGHNT and CDR2 YYREEE (reference sequence). Trimming pared 0 bases from V and 2 bases from J, leaving 10 bases between. The CDR3 loop reads CASSLGQLSTDTQYF. The CDR3, as DNA: TGTGCCAGCAGCTTGGGTCAGTTATCCACAGATACGCAGTATTTT. Together with reference TRBV5-4 and TRBJ2-3, the CDR3 gives the full variable domain: ETGVTQSPTHLIKTRGQQVTLRCSSQSGHNTVSWYQQALGQGPQFIFQYYREEENGRGNFPPRFSGLQFPNYSSELNVNALELDDSALYLCASSLGQLSTDTQYFGPGTRLTVL.

This chain connects TRBV27 to TRBJ2-7, with D perhaps matching TRBD1 (6 bases). Trimming cost V 6 bases and J 3 bases, with 9 bases left between them. The germline gives CDR1 MNHEY, CDR2 SMNVEV (reference sequence). The CDR3 is 12 residues long. The CDR3 region is CASSVDSYEQYF. The CDR3 nucleotides read TGTGCCAGCAGCGTGGACAGCTACGAGCAGTACTTC.

The chain joins TRBV19 to TRBJ2-1; TRBD1 aligns across 11 bases. CDR3 length: 15 amino acids. The germline V gene has CDR1 LNHDA and CDR2 SQIVND (reference sequence). The J segment lost 6 bases and the V segment lost 6 bases, leaving 7 bases of the junction unmatched. The CDR3 sequence is CASRLGTGGFNEQFF. The CDR3 nucleotides are TGTGCCAGTAGATTAGGGACAGGGGGTTTCAATGAGCAGTTCTTC. Full variable domain (rest looked up from reference TRBV19 and TRBJ2-1): DGGITQSPKYLFRKEGQNVTLSCEQNLNHDAMYWYRQDPGQGLRLIYYSQIVNDFQKGDIAEGYSVSREKKESFPLTVTSAQKNPTAFYLCASRLGTGGFNEQFFGPGTRLTVL.

The rearrangement uses TRBV7-9 and TRBJ2-5, with TRBD1 matching over 12 bases. V lost 5 bases to trimming and J lost 5 bases; unmatched junction nucleotides: 12. Looked up from germline, CDR1 is SEHNR and CDR2 is FQNEAQ (reference sequence). The CDR3 length is 17 residues. CDR3 bases: TGTGCCAGCAGCACTCTTACGGGACAGGGGGCTCGGGAGACCCAGTACTTC. Residues: CASSTLTGQGARETQYF.

V and J are TRBV7-3 and TRBJ1-6; no definite D call. Trimming removed 1 base at V and 10 bases at J, with 14 bases between. The CDR3 consists of 15 residues. Germline V gene sequence: CDR1 SGHTA, CDR2 FQGTGA. Written as DNA, the CDR3 is TGTGCCAGCAGCTTAAATGGCGGCAGATTGTCACCCCTCCACTTT. Its protein product is CASSLNGGRLSPLHF.

Details on this clone: The same CDR3 also results from other DNA sequences found in this sample. The V gene is TRBV2, the J gene TRBJ2-5, with 7 bases that match TRBD1. CDR3 length: 13 residues. The V gene end was trimmed by 7 bases and the J gene end by 2 bases; junction bases not matched to a gene: 4. Per germline, CDR1 SNHLY and CDR2 FYNNEI. In DNA, the CDR3 is TGTGCCAGCACAGGGACAGCGCAAGAGACCCAGTACTTC. It specifies CASTGTAQETQYF.

This clone was observed a few times. V usage is TRBV29-1 and J usage is TRBJ1-1, with 8 bases fitting TRBD1. With 7 bases clipped from V and 5 bases from J, the junction kept 6 bases outside the gene matches. CDR1 SQVTM and CDR2 ANQGSEA come from the germline V gene. The CDR3 loop spans 12 amino acids. The CDR3 loop is CSAGQGGTEAFF. In nucleotides, the CDR3 is TGCAGCGCTGGACAGGGAGGAACTGAAGCTTTCTTT.

V and J are TRBV28 and TRBJ2-7; 12 nucleotides agree with TRBD1. This CDR3 contains 15 residues. The germline gives CDR1 MDHEN, CDR2 SYDVKM. After removal of 6 bases from V and 6 bases from J, the junction contained 9 bases not matched to a gene. The CDR3 DNA sequence: TGTGCCAGCAGATCCTCCGGGACAGGGGGCCTCGAGCAGTACTTC. It encodes CASRSSGTGGLEQYF.

The V and J genes are TRBV5-1 and TRBJ1-1; D is perhaps TRBD1 (5 bases). With 0 bases removed from V and 4 bases from J, the gap between germline ends came to 10 bases. This CDR3 has 14 residues. Per germline, CDR1 SGHRS and CDR2 YFSETQ. The CDR3, as DNA: TGCGCCAGCAGCTTGGTGGGGGGAAGCACTGAAGCTTTCTTT. As protein: CASSLVGGSTEAFF. Supplemented by reference TRBV5-1 and TRBJ1-1, the full variable domain reads KAGVTQTPRYLIKTRGQQVTLSCSPISGHRSVSWYQQTPGQGLQFLFEYFSETQRNKGNFPGRFSGRQFSNSRSEMNVSTLELGDSALYLCASSLVGGSTEAFFGQGTRLTVV.

V and J are TRBV28 and TRBJ1-5; TRBD1 matches at 8 bases. Germline-derived CDR1 and CDR2 are MDHEN and SYDVKM. This CDR3 is 14 amino acids long. With V trimmed by 3 bases and J by 4 bases, 2 bases remained unmatched. This CDR3 is CASSFYRGNQPQHF. The CDR3 coding sequence is TGTGCCAGCAGTTTCTACAGGGGGAATCAGCCCCAGCATTTT.

CDR3 residues: CAIRDRQDQETQYF. CDR3 sequence (DNA): TGTGCCATCAGGGACCGACAGGACCAAGAGACCCAGTACTTC. The rearrangement joins TRBV10-3 to TRBJ2-5; maybe TRBD1 (6 bases). The V and J ends lost 6 bases and 0 bases respectively, with 11 bases between them. Germline CDR1 is ENHRY and CDR2 is SYGVKD. This CDR3 has 14 residues.

This clone appeared a few times. The chain links TRBV7-9 to TRBJ1-6; 8 bases fit TRBD1. In germline, CDR1 is SEHNR, CDR2 FQNEAQ (reference sequence). Trimming took 5 bases from V and 7 from J; bases not matched to a gene: 10. The CDR3 has 16 residues. CDR3 DNA: TGTGCCAGCAGCGCGGACAGGGAAAGACGGAATTCACCCCTCCACTTT. Protein: CASSADRERRNSPLHF.

CDR3 protein: CASSQDRGLAGGPYTGELFF. In nucleotides, the CDR3 is TGCGCCAGCAGCCAAGATCGAGGACTAGCGGGGGGTCCCTACACCGGGGAGCTGTTTTTT. This chain links TRBV4-1 with TRBJ2-2; TRBD2 aligns across 14 bases. The CDR3 runs to 20 residues. V gave up 0 bases and J gave up 3 bases; unmatched junction bases: 9. CDR1 MGHRA and CDR2 YSYEKL come from the germline V gene.

This clone appeared a single time. The chain couples TRBV28 to TRBJ2-1, with a possible D match to TRBD2 (6 bases). This CDR3 is built from 15 residues. The V gene's germline CDR1 is MDHEN and CDR2 SYDVKM. Trimming removed 7 bases from V and 0 bases from J, with 13 bases in between. The CDR3 sequence: CASISRDDSYNEQFF. In DNA form, the CDR3 reads TGTGCCAGCATCTCGCGGGACGACTCCTACAATGAGCAGTTCTTC.

This chain links TRBV5-4 with TRBJ1-3; possible D gene TRBD1, 5 bases. Germline V gene data show CDR1 as SGHNT and CDR2 as YYREEE (reference sequence). This CDR3 has 17 residues. Trimming pared 1 base from V and 4 bases from J, leaving 18 bases between. The CDR3 coding sequence is TGTGCCAGCAGCTTGAGGTGGCAAAGGGGCTCGGGAAACACCATATATTTT. This codes for CASSLRWQRGSGNTIYF.

The chain couples TRBV29-1 to TRBJ2-5; D possibly corresponds to TRBD2 (6 bases). The germline V and J ends were trimmed by 2 bases and 2 bases, with 6 bases remaining between them. The CDR3 is 12 residues long. In germline, CDR1 is SQVTM, CDR2 ANQGSEA. The CDR3, as DNA: TGCAGCGTTGAACGGGGGCAAGAGACCCAGTACTTC. Protein sequence: CSVERGQETQYF.

This clone was found once. The chain uses TRBV2 and TRBJ1-3; 9 bases align to TRBD1. The CDR3 length is 13 residues. Germline CDR1 SNHLY, CDR2 FYNNEI. The junction had 5 bases not matched to a gene; V was cut back by 9 bases and J by 5 bases. The CDR3 spells CASTGTGRNTIYF. The CDR3 DNA follows: TGTGCCAGTACCGGGACAGGGCGAAACACCATATATTTT.

The chain links TRBV11-3 to TRBJ1-6; no definite D call. CDR1 and CDR2 from the germline V gene are SGHNT and YENEEA. The length of the CDR3 is 12 residues. Between the trimmed V and J ends, which lost 1 base and 11 bases, there was a span of 6 bases. The CDR3 region is CASSLAVTPLHF. The CDR3 coding sequence is TGTGCCAGCAGCTTAGCAGTAACACCCCTCCACTTT.

This rearrangement joins TRBV6-5 to TRBJ1-1, with 8 bases identical to TRBD1. V dropped 1 base and J dropped 1; count of bases not matched to a gene: 5. The CDR3 consists of 16 residues. CDR1 is MNHEY, CDR2 SVGAGI, per germline. The CDR3 DNA reads TGTGCCAGCAGTTACTTATCCGGGACAGGGAACACTGAAGCTTTCTTT. It specifies CASSYLSGTGNTEAFF.

The rearrangement joins TRBV11-2 to TRBJ1-1; no definite D call. Germline lookup yields CDR1 SGHAT and CDR2 FQNNGV. V was clipped by 4 bases and J by 4 bases, with 10 bases between them. This CDR3 contains 13 residues. Here the CDR3 DNA reads TGTGCCAGCAGCTCAGACCGGAGCACTGAAGCTTTCTTT. Protein: CASSSDRSTEAFF.

The genes are TRBV9 and TRBJ2-1; D possibly corresponds to TRBD2 (7 bases). CDR1 is SGDLS and CDR2 is YYNGEE in the germline V gene. The V gene lost 0 bases and the J gene lost 8 bases, with 12 bases spanning the gap. The CDR3 runs 14 residues. CDR3: CASSVAAGGHEQFF. CDR3 DNA sequence: TGTGCCAGCAGCGTAGCTGCCGGGGGGCATGAGCAGTTCTTC.

The chain carries TRBV29-1 and TRBJ1-2, with unresolved D. CDR1 is SQVTM, CDR2 ANQGSEA, per germline. This CDR3 is 10 amino acids long. The ends were cut back, 4 bases at V and 8 bases at J, with 8 bases in the middle. This CDR3 is CSVAGEGYTF. The CDR3 coding sequence is TGCAGCGTTGCTGGGGAGGGCTACACCTTC.